This TCR beta chain was captured by sequencing in a study of blood T cell repertoires in COVID-19. Study context: The United States, Italy and Spain were the sources of the acute and convalescent COVID-19 samples. In each case, the material was cDNA or gDNA derived from T cells, B-cell-depleted T cells, or PBMCs.

Original processing notes: From reference gene primer amplification, estimates of nucleated cell counts were derived. TCRdb's table, derived via immunoSEQ multiplex PCR, lists solely in-frame clones and lacks some. V and J calls plus clone size are reproduced from that table; the DNA served to infer D and trimming. The table lists around 140,000 clones, around 86% of them singletons. With V trimmed by 2 bases and J by 5 bases, 11 bases remained unmatched. The germline V gene has CDR1 MNHEY and CDR2 SMNVEV (reference sequence). The CDR3 sequence is 16 residues long. The chain couples TRBV27 to TRBJ2-7; 8 nucleotides align to TRBD1. This sequence originates from an elderly man with acute or convalescent COVID-19. The source material was peripheral blood. The DNA for the CDR3 is TGTGCCAGCAGTTTAAGGGTCGGGACAGGACCCCACGAGCAGTACTTC. This codes for CASSLRVGTGPHEQYF.